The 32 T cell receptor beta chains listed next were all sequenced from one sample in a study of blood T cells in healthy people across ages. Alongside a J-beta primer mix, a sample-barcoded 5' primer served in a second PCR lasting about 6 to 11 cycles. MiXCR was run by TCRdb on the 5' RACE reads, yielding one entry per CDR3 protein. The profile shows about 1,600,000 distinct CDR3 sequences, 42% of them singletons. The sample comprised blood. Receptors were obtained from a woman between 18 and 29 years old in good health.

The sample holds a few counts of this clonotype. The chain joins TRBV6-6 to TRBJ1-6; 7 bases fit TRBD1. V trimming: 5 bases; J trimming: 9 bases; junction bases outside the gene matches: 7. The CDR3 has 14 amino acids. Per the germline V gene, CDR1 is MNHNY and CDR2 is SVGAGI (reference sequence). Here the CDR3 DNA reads TGTGCCAGCAGTCCGCGGGACAGCGGTTCACCCCTCCACTTT. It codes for CASSPRDSGSPLHF.

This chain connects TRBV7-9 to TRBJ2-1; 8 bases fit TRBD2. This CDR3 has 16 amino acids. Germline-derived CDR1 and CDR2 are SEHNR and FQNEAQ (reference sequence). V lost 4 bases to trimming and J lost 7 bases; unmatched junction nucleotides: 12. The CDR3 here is CASSSRGGPVGNEQFF. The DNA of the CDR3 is TGTGCCAGCAGCTCCCGCGGGGGGCCGGTAGGTAATGAGCAGTTCTTC.

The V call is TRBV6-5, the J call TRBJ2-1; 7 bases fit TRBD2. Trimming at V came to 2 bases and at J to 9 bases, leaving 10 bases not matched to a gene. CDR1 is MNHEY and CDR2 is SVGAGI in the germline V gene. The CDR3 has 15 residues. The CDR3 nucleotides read TGTGCCAGCAGTTACCTCGCTAGCGGAGGGGCTGAGCAGTTCTTC. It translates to CASSYLASGGAEQFF.

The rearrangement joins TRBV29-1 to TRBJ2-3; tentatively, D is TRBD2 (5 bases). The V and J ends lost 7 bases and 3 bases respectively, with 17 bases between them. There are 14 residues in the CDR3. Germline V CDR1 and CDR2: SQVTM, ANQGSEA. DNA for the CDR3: TGCAGCGCAACAGAGGGCAGTATAACAGATACGCAGTATTTT. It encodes CSATEGSITDTQYF.

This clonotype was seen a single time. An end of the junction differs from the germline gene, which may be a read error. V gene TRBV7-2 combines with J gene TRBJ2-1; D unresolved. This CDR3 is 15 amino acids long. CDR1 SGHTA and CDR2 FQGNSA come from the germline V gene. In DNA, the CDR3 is TGTGCCAGCAGCTTTGGACCACCCTCCTACAATGAGCGGTTCTTC. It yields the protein CASSFGPPSYNERFF. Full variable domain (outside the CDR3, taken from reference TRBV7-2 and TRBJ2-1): GAGVSQSPSNKVTEKGKDVELRCDPISGHTALYWYRQSLGQGLEFLIYFQGNSAPDKSGLPSDRFSAERTGGSVSTLTIQRTQQEDSAVYLCASSFGPPSYNERFFGPGTRLTVL.

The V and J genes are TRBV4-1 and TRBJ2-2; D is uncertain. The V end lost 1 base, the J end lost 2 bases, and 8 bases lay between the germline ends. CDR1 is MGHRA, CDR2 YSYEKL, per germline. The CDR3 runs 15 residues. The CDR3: CASSQVDQNTGELFF. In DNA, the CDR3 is TGCGCCAGCAGCCAAGTGGACCAAAACACCGGGGAGCTGTTTTTT.

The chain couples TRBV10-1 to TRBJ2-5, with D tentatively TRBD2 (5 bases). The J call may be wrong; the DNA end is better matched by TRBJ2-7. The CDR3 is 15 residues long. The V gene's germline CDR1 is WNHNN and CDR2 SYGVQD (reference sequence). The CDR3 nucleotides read TGCGCCAGCAGTGAGTCGGAGGACTCGGGGATCGAGCAGTACTTC. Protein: CASSESEDSGIEQYF.

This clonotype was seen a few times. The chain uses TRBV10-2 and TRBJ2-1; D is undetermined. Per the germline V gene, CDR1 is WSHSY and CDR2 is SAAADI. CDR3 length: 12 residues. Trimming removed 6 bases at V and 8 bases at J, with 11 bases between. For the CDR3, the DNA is TGCGCCAGCAGCGCCCAGATAGATGAGCAGTTCTTC. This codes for CASSAQIDEQFF.

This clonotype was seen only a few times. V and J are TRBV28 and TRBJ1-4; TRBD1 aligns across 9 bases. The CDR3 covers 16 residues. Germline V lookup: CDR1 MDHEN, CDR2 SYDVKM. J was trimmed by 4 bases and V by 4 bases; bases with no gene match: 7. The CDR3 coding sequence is TGTGCCAGCAGTTCATCCGGGACAGGGAGTAATGAAAAACTGTTTTTT. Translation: CASSSSGTGSNEKLFF.

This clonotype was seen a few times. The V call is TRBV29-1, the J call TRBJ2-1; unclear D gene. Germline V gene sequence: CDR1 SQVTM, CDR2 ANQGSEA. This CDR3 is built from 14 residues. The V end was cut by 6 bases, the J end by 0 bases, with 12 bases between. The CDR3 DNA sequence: TGCAGCGTCGAGGATCAAGGCTCCTACAATGAGCAGTTCTTC. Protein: CSVEDQGSYNEQFF.

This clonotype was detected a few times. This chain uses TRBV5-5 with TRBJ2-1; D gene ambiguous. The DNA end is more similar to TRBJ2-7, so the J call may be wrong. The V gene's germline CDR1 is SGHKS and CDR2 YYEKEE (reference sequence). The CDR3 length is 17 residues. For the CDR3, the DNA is TGTGCCAGCAGCTTGCGCTCGGCGGTCAGCTCCTACAATGAGCAGTACTTC. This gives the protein CASSLRSAVSSYNEQYF.

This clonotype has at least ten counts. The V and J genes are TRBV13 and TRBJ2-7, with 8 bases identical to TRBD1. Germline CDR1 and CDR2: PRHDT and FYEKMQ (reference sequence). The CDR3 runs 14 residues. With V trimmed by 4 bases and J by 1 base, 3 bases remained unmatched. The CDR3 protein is CASSSRDRSYEQYF. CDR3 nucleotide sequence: TGTGCCAGCAGCTCCCGGGACAGGTCCTACGAGCAGTACTTC.

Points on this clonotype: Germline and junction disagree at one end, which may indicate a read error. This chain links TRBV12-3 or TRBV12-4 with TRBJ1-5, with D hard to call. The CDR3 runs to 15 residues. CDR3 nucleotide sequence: TGTGCCAGCAGTTTAAAGGGATATAGCAATCGGCCCCAGCATTTT. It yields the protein CASSLKGYSNRPQHF.

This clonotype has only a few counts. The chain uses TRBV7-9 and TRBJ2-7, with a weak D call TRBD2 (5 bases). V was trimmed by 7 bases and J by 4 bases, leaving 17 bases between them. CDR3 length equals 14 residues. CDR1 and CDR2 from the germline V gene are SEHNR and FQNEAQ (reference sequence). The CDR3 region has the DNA TGTGCCAGCACCACCTCTCTCGGGGAGTACGAGCAGTACTTC. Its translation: CASTTSLGEYEQYF.

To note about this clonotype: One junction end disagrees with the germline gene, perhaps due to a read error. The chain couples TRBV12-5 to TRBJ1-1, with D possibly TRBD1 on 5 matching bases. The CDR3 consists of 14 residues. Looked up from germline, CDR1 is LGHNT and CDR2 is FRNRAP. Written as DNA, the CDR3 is TGTTCTAGTGGCCTTCTAGGGACGAACACTGAAGCTTTCTTT. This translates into CSSGLLGTNTEAFF.

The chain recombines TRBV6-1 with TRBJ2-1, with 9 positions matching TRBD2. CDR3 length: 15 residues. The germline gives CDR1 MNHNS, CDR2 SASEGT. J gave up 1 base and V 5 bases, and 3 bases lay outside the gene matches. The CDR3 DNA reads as TGTGCCAGCAGTATAGCGGGGGAGTCCTACAATGAGCAGTTCTTC. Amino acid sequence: CASSIAGESYNEQFF.

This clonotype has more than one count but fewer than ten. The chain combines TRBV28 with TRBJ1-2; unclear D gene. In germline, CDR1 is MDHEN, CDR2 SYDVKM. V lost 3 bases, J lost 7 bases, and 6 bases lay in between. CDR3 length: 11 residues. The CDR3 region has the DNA TGTGCCAGCAGTTTCCTCAGTGGCTACACCTTC. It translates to CASSFLSGYTF.

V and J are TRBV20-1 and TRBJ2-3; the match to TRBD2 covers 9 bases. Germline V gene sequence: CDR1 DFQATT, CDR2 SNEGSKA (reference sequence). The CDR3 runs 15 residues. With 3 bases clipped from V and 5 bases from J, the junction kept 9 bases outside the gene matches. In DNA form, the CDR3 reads TGCAGTGCTAGGAGACCGAGCGGGAGGATAGATACGCAGTATTTT. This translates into CSARRPSGRIDTQYF.

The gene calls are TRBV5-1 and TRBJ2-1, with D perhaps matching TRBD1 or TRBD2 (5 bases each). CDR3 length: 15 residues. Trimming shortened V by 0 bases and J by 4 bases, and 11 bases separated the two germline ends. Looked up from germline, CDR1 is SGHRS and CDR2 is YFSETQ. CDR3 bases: TGCGCCAGCAGCTTGGGGGACGGAAGGTACAATGAGCAGTTCTTC. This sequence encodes CASSLGDGRYNEQFF.

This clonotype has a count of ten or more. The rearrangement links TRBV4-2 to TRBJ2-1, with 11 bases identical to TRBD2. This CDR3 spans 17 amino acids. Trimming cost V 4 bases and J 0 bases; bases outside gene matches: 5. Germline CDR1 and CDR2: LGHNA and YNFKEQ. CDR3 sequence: CASSPSSGGISYNEQFF. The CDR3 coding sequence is TGTGCCAGCAGCCCCTCTAGCGGGGGGATCTCCTACAATGAGCAGTTCTTC.

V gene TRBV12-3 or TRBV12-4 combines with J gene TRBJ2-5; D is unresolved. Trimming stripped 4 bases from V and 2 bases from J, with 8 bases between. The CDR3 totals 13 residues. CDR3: CASSSGRQETQYF. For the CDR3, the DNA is TGTGCCAGCAGTTCCGGACGGCAAGAGACCCAGTACTTC.

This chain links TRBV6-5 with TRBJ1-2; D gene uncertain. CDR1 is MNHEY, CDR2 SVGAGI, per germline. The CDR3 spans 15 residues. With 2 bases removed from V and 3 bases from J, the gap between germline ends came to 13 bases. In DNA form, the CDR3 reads TGTGCCAGCAGTTACGCGCCCAGGAGTTACTATGGCTACACCTTC. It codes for CASSYAPRSYYGYTF.

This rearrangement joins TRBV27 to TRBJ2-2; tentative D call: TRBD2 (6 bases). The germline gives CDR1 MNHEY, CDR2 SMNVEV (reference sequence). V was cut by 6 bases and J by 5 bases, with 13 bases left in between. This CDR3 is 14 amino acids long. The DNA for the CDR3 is TGTGCCAGCAGCCGGGCCCGGGAGACCGGGGAGCTGTTTTTT. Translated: CASSRARETGELFF.

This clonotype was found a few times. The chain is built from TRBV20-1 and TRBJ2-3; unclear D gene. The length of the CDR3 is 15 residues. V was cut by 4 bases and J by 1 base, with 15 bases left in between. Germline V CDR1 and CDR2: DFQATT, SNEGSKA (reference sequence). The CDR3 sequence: CSAIDLVHGTDTQYF. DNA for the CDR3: TGCAGTGCTATCGATCTGGTTCACGGCACAGATACGCAGTATTTT.

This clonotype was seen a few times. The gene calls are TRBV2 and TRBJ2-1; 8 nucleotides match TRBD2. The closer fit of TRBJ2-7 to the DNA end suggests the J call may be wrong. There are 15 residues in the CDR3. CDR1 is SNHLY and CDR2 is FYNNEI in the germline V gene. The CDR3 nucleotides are TGTGCCAGCAGTGAAGGGACTAGCTCCTACAATGAGCAGTACTTC. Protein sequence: CASSEGTSSYNEQYF.

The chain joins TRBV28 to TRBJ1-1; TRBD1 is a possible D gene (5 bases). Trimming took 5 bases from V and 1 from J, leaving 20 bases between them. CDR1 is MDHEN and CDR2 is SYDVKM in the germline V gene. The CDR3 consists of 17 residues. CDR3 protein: CASSRSVYRSRNTEAFF. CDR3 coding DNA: TGTGCCAGCAGTCGGTCTGTATACAGGAGCCGGAACACTGAAGCTTTCTTT. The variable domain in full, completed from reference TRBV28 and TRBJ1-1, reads DVKVTQSSRYLVKRTGEKVFLECVQDMDHENMFWYRQDPGLGLRLIYFSYDVKMKEKGDIPEGYSVSREKKERFSLILESASTNQTSMYLCASSRSVYRSRNTEAFFGQGTRLTVV.

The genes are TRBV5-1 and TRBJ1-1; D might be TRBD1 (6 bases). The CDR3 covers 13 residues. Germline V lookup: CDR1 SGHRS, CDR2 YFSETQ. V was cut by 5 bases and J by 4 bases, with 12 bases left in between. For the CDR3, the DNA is TGCGCCAGCAGGTCGGAAGGGGGCACTGAAGCTTTCTTT. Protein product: CASRSEGGTEAFF.

This CDR3 reads CSATTSGGLADTQYF. In nucleotides, the CDR3 is TGCAGTGCTACGACTAGCGGGGGGCTCGCAGATACGCAGTATTTT. This chain joins TRBV20-1 and TRBJ2-3; 13 bases map to TRBD2. There are 15 residues in the CDR3. V lost 4 bases and J lost 4; bases outside the gene matches: 5. CDR1 and CDR2 (germline): DFQATT, SNEGSKA (reference sequence).

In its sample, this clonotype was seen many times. CDR3 residues: CASSATGLGTEAFF. CDR3 nucleotides: TGCGCCAGCAGCGCGACAGGGCTGGGCACTGAAGCTTTCTTT. The V gene is TRBV5-1, the J gene TRBJ1-1, with 7 bases aligning to TRBD1. The CDR3 totals 14 residues. The ends lost 4 bases at V and 4 bases at J; junction bases unmatched: 7. Germline V gene data show CDR1 as SGHRS and CDR2 as YFSETQ.

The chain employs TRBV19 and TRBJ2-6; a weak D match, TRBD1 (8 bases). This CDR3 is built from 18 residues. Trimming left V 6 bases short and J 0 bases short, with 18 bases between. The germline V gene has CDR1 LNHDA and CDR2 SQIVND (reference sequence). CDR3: CASSSGTGRRSGANVLTF. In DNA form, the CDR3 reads TGTGCCAGTAGCAGCGGGACAGGCCGGCGCTCTGGGGCCAACGTCCTGACTTTC. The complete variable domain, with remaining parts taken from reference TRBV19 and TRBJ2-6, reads DGGITQSPKYLFRKEGQNVTLSCEQNLNHDAMYWYRQDPGQGLRLIYYSQIVNDFQKGDIAEGYSVSREKKESFPLTVTSAQKNPTAFYLCASSSGTGRRSGANVLTFGAGSRLTVL.

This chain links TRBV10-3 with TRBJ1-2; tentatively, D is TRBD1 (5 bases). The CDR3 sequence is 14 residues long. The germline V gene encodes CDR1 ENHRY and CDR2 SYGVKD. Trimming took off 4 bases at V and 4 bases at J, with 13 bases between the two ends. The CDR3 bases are TGTGCCATCAGTGGGGGGAGTGAGACCTATGGCTACACCTTC. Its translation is CAISGGSETYGYTF.

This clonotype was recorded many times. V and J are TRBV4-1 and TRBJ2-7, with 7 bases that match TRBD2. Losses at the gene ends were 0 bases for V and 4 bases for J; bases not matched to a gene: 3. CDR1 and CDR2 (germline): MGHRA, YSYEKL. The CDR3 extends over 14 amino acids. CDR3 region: CASSQDPGGYEQYF. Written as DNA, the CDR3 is TGCGCCAGCAGCCAAGATCCGGGGGGATACGAGCAGTACTTC.